The following is a T cell receptor beta chain sequence with its context. Its target is unknown. This entry belongs to a study of T cell responses to AZD1222 COVID-19 vaccine. Study in general: Both about-4-week and about-12-week second-dose recipients were combined. General study findings and limits: Variant regions that are unmutated are reportedly the target of nearly half of spike-specific TCRs.

This CDR3 spans 14 amino acids. The germline V gene encodes CDR1 SGHNT and CDR2 YYREEE (reference sequence). J gave up 2 bases and V 4 bases, and 6 bases lay outside the gene matches. Sequencing used immunoSEQ multiplex PCR; TCRdb keeps in-frame clones, though not all of them. The data hold about 150,000 clones, with roughly nine tenths observed a single time. The chain joins TRBV5-4 to TRBJ2-7; 7 nucleotides align to TRBD1. The sample in question was peripheral blood, obtained on day 0 of AZD1222 vaccination. This TCR was sampled from an adult in good health. The CDR3 coding sequence is TGTGCCAGCAGCCTAGGGGGCGATCCCTACGAGCAGTACTTC. Translated: CASSLGGDPYEQYF.